This TCR beta chain is from a study of blood T cell repertoires in COVID-19. The length of the CDR3 is 16 residues. The V end was cut by 1 base, the J end by 0 bases, with 10 bases between. Germline V gene lookup returns CDR1 SGHTA and CDR2 FQGNSA. Sequencing used immunoSEQ multiplex PCR; TCRdb keeps in-frame clones, though not all of them. This sample yields 150,000 to 200,000 clones, of which over 80% are seen a single time; approximately 8.1% belongs to the top ten. Sequencing was done on a sample of peripheral blood. This sequence joins TRBV7-2 and TRBJ2-1, with D possibly being TRBD2 (6 bases). The sequence came from a woman aged 55-75 years with COVID-19, enrolled during active disease. CDR3 in DNA: TGTGCCAGCAGCTTAGTCTCGGGAGACTCCTACAATGAGCAGTTCTTC. This translates into CASSLVSGDSYNEQFF.